This T cell receptor (beta chain) was profiled in a study of cytomegalovirus exposure and HLA in healthy donors. Trimming removed 6 bases from V and 5 bases from J, with 14 bases in between. Germline values: CDR1 WNHNN, CDR2 SYGVQD (reference sequence). The CDR3 is 14 amino acids. Vbeta (60) and Jbeta (13) primers were used in the PCR. Produced via immunoSEQ multiplex PCR; TCRdb's table is partial and in-frame only. The sample holds about 180,000 clones, less than 90% seen once. Sequencing was performed on PBMCs. The genes are TRBV10-1 and TRBJ2-1, with a weak D call TRBD2 (5 bases). The sequence derives from a boy younger than 10 in good health and CMV-seronegative. CDR3 in DNA: TGCGCCAGCAGGGCCGGGGATGCGAACAATGAGCAGTTCTTC. Translated, it gives CASRAGDANNEQFF.